The present entry profiles one TCR beta chain with its context. Study processing details: Estimates of nucleated cell counts were drawn from the amplification of reference gene primers. Profiled with immunoSEQ multiplex PCR; TCRdb holds only in-frame clones, not every one. V and J calls and clone size are given by that table; D and trimming were obtained from the DNA. The sample shows approximately 180,000 clones, 90% of them seen only once. Trimming cost V 6 bases and J 4 bases, with 6 bases left between them. Germline CDR1 reads KGHSH; CDR2 reads LQKENI. There are 11 residues in the CDR3. These data come from a study of blood T cell repertoires in COVID-19.

The chain carries TRBV18 and TRBJ2-5; D unclear. Sequencing was performed on peripheral blood. The receptor was derived from a man over 45 with acute or convalescent COVID-19. CDR3 in amino acids: CASSPLETQYF. The CDR3 DNA follows: TGTGCCAGCTCCCCCCTAGAGACCCAGTACTTC. Variable domain in full (rest from reference TRBV18 and TRBJ2-5): NAGVMQNPRHLVRRRGQEARLRCSPMKGHSHVYWYRQLPEEGLKFMVYLQKENIIDESGMPKERFSAEFPKEGPSILRIQQVVRGDSAAYFCASSPLETQYFGPGTRLLVL.